Each of the 10 T cell receptor beta chains below was sequenced from the same sample in a study of CD8 T cells in Susac syndrome. RNA in amounts of roughly 0.5 to 1 ug was reverse transcribed with random hexamers. TCRdb used MiXCR to reprocess the immunoSEQ multiplex PCR reads, holding one entry per CDR3 protein. The table includes 150,000 to 160,000 distinct CDR3 sequences, about 94% detected once. Sequencing input: CD8+ T cells from PBMCs. These TCRs come from a human donor with multiple sclerosis.

This chain uses TRBV29-1 with TRBJ1-1, with D perhaps matching TRBD1 (5 bases). V was trimmed by 5 bases and J by 8 bases, leaving 12 bases between them. This CDR3 region has 11 residues. In germline, CDR1 is SQVTM, CDR2 ANQGSEA. The CDR3 spells CSVFINREAFF. The CDR3 DNA reads as TGCAGCGTTTTTATTAACAGGGAAGCTTTCTTT.

The genes are TRBV29-1 and TRBJ2-1; 8 bases are a match to TRBD1. CDR3 length equals 13 residues. V was pared by 4 bases and J by 7 bases, with 6 bases of the junction left unmatched. Germline-derived CDR1 and CDR2 are SQVTM and ANQGSEA. The CDR3 DNA reads as TGCAGCGTTGTGGACAGGGATGAGAATGAGCAGTTCTTC. Translation gives CSVVDRDENEQFF.

This clonotype has a handful of counts. V gene TRBV25-1 combines with J gene TRBJ2-7; D is unclear. The V end lost 3 bases, the J end lost 4 bases, and 7 bases lay between the germline ends. CDR1 and CDR2 (germline): MGHDK, SYGVNS. This CDR3 is 12 amino acids long. The CDR3 spells CASSERSYEQYF. CDR3 nucleotides: TGTGCCAGCAGTGAGAGGTCATACGAGCAGTACTTC.

J is TRBJ2-7 and V is TRBV7-6; D may be TRBD1 or TRBD2 (5 bases each). This CDR3 spans 14 amino acids. Trimming cost V 2 bases and J 5 bases, with 13 bases left between them. Per the germline V gene, CDR1 is SGHVS and CDR2 is FNYEAQ. CDR3 sequence: CASSLSGGPDEQYF. CDR3 coding DNA: TGTGCCAGCAGCTTAAGTGGGGGACCAGACGAGCAGTACTTC.

The chain links TRBV7-9 to TRBJ2-7, with TRBD1 matching 7 bases. Looked up from germline, CDR1 is SEHNR and CDR2 is FQNEAQ (reference sequence). The J segment lost 3 bases and the V segment lost 8 bases, leaving 4 bases of the junction unmatched. This CDR3 spans 12 amino acids. In DNA, the CDR3 is TGTGCCAGCGCCGGGGACAGCTACGAGCAGTACTTC. Its protein is CASAGDSYEQYF.

This chain uses TRBV6-6 with TRBJ1-3, with TRBD1 as a possible D gene (5 bases). Germline CDR1 and CDR2: MNHNY and SVGAGI (reference sequence). The V end was cut by 5 bases, the J end by 4 bases, with 9 bases between. The CDR3 has 13 amino acids. In DNA form, the CDR3 reads TGTGCCAGCAGTACGGGGACCGGAAACACCATATATTTT. It specifies CASSTGTGNTIYF.

This rearrangement joins TRBV20-1 to TRBJ1-3, with D perhaps matching TRBD1 (6 bases). The germline gives CDR1 DFQATT, CDR2 SNEGSKA (reference sequence). The CDR3 loop spans 12 amino acids. The V end lost 8 bases, the J end lost 0 bases, and 8 bases lay between the germline ends. CDR3 DNA: TGCAGTACAGGGAACTCTGGAAACACCATATATTTT. It codes for CSTGNSGNTIYF.

The rearrangement links TRBV27 to TRBJ2-7, with a tentative D call TRBD2 (5 bases). CDR3 size: 15 residues. CDR1 MNHEY and CDR2 SMNVEV come from the germline V gene (reference sequence). V was shortened by 5 bases and J by 1 base, with 15 bases between the two germline ends. In nucleotides, the CDR3 is TGTGCCAGCAGTCCCCGCTGGGGAGCTTCCTACGAGCAGTACTTC. Amino acids: CASSPRWGASYEQYF.

This sequence joins TRBV13 and TRBJ2-1, with D possibly matching TRBD2 (6 bases). V lost 8 bases, J lost 9 bases, and 23 bases lay in between. The CDR3 is made up of 15 amino acids. The germline V gene has CDR1 PRHDT and CDR2 FYEKMQ (reference sequence). CDR3 sequence: CASYPRGSPRGEQFF. The CDR3, as DNA: TGTGCCAGCTACCCACGGGGGAGCCCTCGGGGTGAGCAGTTCTTC.

In its sample, this clonotype was seen once. The chain couples TRBV3-1 to TRBJ2-5; D gene uncertain. V lost 0 bases to trimming and J lost 5 bases, with 7 bases between them. This CDR3 is built from 13 residues. CDR1 LGHDT and CDR2 YNNKEL come from the germline V gene (reference sequence). The CDR3 here is CASSQENVETQYF. The CDR3 nucleotides are TGTGCCAGCAGCCAAGAGAACGTGGAGACCCAGTACTTC.